The 19 T cell receptor beta chains below all came from one sample that was sequenced in a study of blood T cell repertoires in COVID-19. Produced via immunoSEQ multiplex PCR; TCRdb's table is partial and in-frame only. The sample lists over 50,000 clones, about 90% occurring once. Input material: peripheral blood. The receptors shown here come from a woman aged 55 to 70 with active or convalescent COVID-19.

This clone was seen just once. This chain joins TRBV30 and TRBJ1-2, with 7 bases matching TRBD1. The CDR3 sequence is 14 residues long. CDR1 and CDR2 from the germline V gene are GTSNPN and SVGIG (reference sequence). The trim removed 2 bases at V and 4 bases at J, leaving 7 bases unmatched. The CDR3 is CAWSSGTVVYGYTF. CDR3 bases: TGTGCCTGGAGTTCCGGGACAGTCGTCTATGGCTACACCTTC.

This rearrangement joins TRBV10-3 to TRBJ1-2, with 8 bases lining up with TRBD1. Trimming at V came to 2 bases and at J to 6 bases, leaving 8 bases not matched to a gene. The germline V gene has CDR1 ENHRY and CDR2 SYGVKD. CDR3 length equals 15 residues. CDR3 coding DNA: TGTGCCATCAGTGAGGTCTTACAGGGGGGGAATGGCTACACCTTC. This translates into CAISEVLQGGNGYTF.

The chain employs TRBV5-1 and TRBJ2-7, with 7 bases that match TRBD1. The CDR3 has 16 amino acids. The J segment lost 0 bases and the V segment lost 4 bases, leaving 10 bases of the junction unmatched. Germline V lookup: CDR1 SGHRS, CDR2 YFSETQ. This CDR3 is CASSQEPGQISYEQYF. In nucleotides, the CDR3 is TGCGCCAGCAGCCAGGAACCGGGACAGATCTCCTACGAGCAGTACTTC.

This chain links TRBV6-5 with TRBJ2-7, with D possibly matching TRBD2 (6 bases). The CDR3 is 12 amino acids. Trimming took 2 bases from V and 7 from J, leaving 9 bases between them. Germline CDR1 reads MNHEY; CDR2 reads SVGAGI. In nucleotides, the CDR3 is TGTGCCAGCAGTTACATGGCGGGAGAGCAGTACTTC. Its protein product is CASSYMAGEQYF.

The chain carries TRBV5-4 and TRBJ2-7; the match to TRBD1 covers 8 bases. Germline CDR1 and CDR2: SGHNT and YYREEE (reference sequence). CDR3 length: 15 amino acids. V trimming: 0 bases; J trimming: 2 bases; junction bases outside the gene matches: 4. The CDR3 is CASSLGQGSTYEQYF. DNA of the CDR3: TGTGCCAGCAGCTTGGGACAGGGGAGCACCTACGAGCAGTACTTC.

The chain combines TRBV19 with TRBJ1-1; D remains ambiguous. V lost 6 bases and J 1 base, leaving 6 bases between the germline ends. The CDR3 runs 12 residues. Germline CDR1 LNHDA, CDR2 SQIVND (reference sequence). This chain's CDR3 is CASSRGNTEAFF. The CDR3 coding sequence is TGTGCCAGTAGCAGAGGGAACACTGAAGCTTTCTTT. The variable domain in full, completed from reference TRBV19 and TRBJ1-1, reads DGGITQSPKYLFRKEGQNVTLSCEQNLNHDAMYWYRQDPGQGLRLIYYSQIVNDFQKGDIAEGYSVSREKKESFPLTVTSAQKNPTAFYLCASSRGNTEAFFGQGTRLTVV.

The sample holds a few counts of this clone. The chain recombines TRBV2 with TRBJ2-2; D is possibly TRBD1 (6 bases). Germline-derived CDR1 and CDR2 are SNHLY and FYNNEI. The V gene lost 8 bases and the J gene lost 5 bases, with 12 bases spanning the gap. The CDR3 is 13 amino acids. The CDR3 region is CASAIQGTGELFF. The CDR3 DNA is TGTGCCAGCGCCATACAGGGAACCGGGGAGCTGTTTTTT.

CDR3 loop: CASSSGTGSKGEQFF. The CDR3 region has the DNA TGCGCCAGCAGCTCCGGGACAGGGTCGAAGGGTGAGCAGTTCTTC. The chain has TRBV5-1 and TRBJ2-1; 9 bases are a match to TRBD1. Germline CDR1 is SGHRS and CDR2 is YFSETQ. The CDR3 is made up of 15 amino acids. V was pared by 3 bases and J by 9 bases, with 10 bases of the junction left unmatched.

This chain uses TRBV3-1 (or the pseudogene TRBV3-2) with TRBJ2-7, with 7 bases aligning to TRBD1. The germline V gene has CDR1 LGHDT and CDR2 YNNKEL (reference sequence). V shed 4 bases, J shed 2 bases, and the junction held 11 bases outside the gene matches. The CDR3 is made up of 16 amino acids. The CDR3 spells CASSLRSGTAPYEQYF. The CDR3 DNA reads TGTGCCAGCAGCCTCAGATCCGGGACAGCGCCCTACGAGCAGTACTTC.

The genes are TRBV2 and TRBJ2-7, with TRBD1 matching over 9 bases. V shed 0 bases and J 0 bases; nucleotides not matched to a gene: 3. Germline V lookup: CDR1 SNHLY, CDR2 FYNNEI. The CDR3 has 16 residues. DNA for the CDR3: TGTGCCAGCAGTGAAGCCCCGGGACAGGGCTCCTACGAGCAGTACTTC. Translated: CASSEAPGQGSYEQYF. Full variable domain (missing parts from reference TRBV2 and TRBJ2-7): EPEVTQTPSHQVTQMGQEVILRCVPISNHLYFYWYRQILGQKVEFLVSFYNNEISEKSEIFDDQFSVERPDGSNFTLKIRSTKLEDSAMYFCASSEAPGQGSYEQYFGPGTRLTVT.

V usage is TRBV28 and J usage is TRBJ2-7, with TRBD1 identical over 8 bases. The V segment lost 6 bases and the J segment 3 bases; nucleotides outside the gene matches: 7. The CDR3 is made up of 14 amino acids. In germline, CDR1 is MDHEN, CDR2 SYDVKM. DNA for the CDR3: TGTGCCAGCAGCTCGTCCGGGACAGGCTACGAGCAGTACTTC. It yields the protein CASSSSGTGYEQYF.

The J gene is TRBJ2-7, the V gene TRBV28; possible D gene TRBD1, 6 bases. The V and J ends lost 6 bases and 3 bases respectively, with 12 bases between them. This CDR3 spans 13 amino acids. CDR1 is MDHEN and CDR2 is SYDVKM in the germline V gene. The CDR3 DNA reads as TGTGCCAGCAGACCCGGACAGAACTACGAGCAGTACTTC. It translates to CASRPGQNYEQYF. Supplemented by reference TRBV28 and TRBJ2-7, the full variable domain reads DVKVTQSSRYLVKRTGEKVFLECVQDMDHENMFWYRQDPGLGLRLIYFSYDVKMKEKGDIPEGYSVSREKKERFSLILESASTNQTSMYLCASRPGQNYEQYFGPGTRLTVT.

This rearrangement joins TRBV28 to TRBJ2-4; D might be TRBD2 (6 bases). The CDR3 has 14 residues. Trimming took off 2 bases at V and 7 bases at J, with 12 bases between the two ends. CDR1 is MDHEN, CDR2 SYDVKM, per germline. The CDR3 here is CASSLGGLGNIQYF. CDR3 in DNA: TGTGCCAGCAGTTTAGGGGGACTGGGGAACATTCAGTACTTC.

The CDR3 DNA reads TGTGCCAGCAGCCAAGTGTCAGGGAGGGTTACTGAAGCTTTCTTT. Its translation is CASSQVSGRVTEAFF. The chain combines TRBV3-1 (or the pseudogene TRBV3-2) with TRBJ1-1, with D perhaps matching TRBD1 (5 bases). CDR1 LGHDT and CDR2 YNNKEL come from the germline V gene (reference sequence). The CDR3 sequence is 15 residues long. V was pared by 1 base and J by 5 bases, with 14 bases between.

The V and J genes are TRBV11-1 and TRBJ2-2; D is possibly TRBD2 (5 bases). This CDR3 comprises 13 residues. Per germline, CDR1 SGHAT and CDR2 FQDESV (reference sequence). Trimming pared 2 bases from V and 5 bases from J, leaving 6 bases between. The CDR3 DNA sequence: TGTGCCAGCAGCTTAACGGGGACCGGGGAGCTGTTTTTT. Translating gives CASSLTGTGELFF.

The rearrangement uses TRBV3-1 (or the pseudogene TRBV3-2) and TRBJ2-1, with D tentatively TRBD2 (6 bases). Germline loops: CDR1 LGHDT, CDR2 YNNKEL (reference sequence). This CDR3 is 15 amino acids long. The V end was cut by 2 bases, the J end by 9 bases, with 17 bases between. The CDR3 DNA reads TGTGCCAGCAGCCAAAGCGGGCCATACACGGGTGAGCAGTTCTTC. This codes for CASSQSGPYTGEQFF.

V and J are TRBV5-4 and TRBJ2-5; TRBD2 might be the D (5 bases). This CDR3 has 13 residues. The V end lost 2 bases, the J end lost 3 bases, and 8 bases lay between the germline ends. The V gene's germline CDR1 is SGHNT and CDR2 YYREEE (reference sequence). CDR3 in amino acids: CASSFPAEETQYF. CDR3 coding DNA: TGTGCCAGCAGCTTCCCAGCGGAAGAGACCCAGTACTTC.

V usage is TRBV2 and J usage is TRBJ1-1; 7 bases are shared with TRBD1. V lost 8 bases to trimming and J lost 0 bases; unmatched junction nucleotides: 0. The CDR3 has 12 residues. The germline gives CDR1 SNHLY, CDR2 FYNNEI. As DNA, the CDR3 is TGTGCCAGCGGGACAGTGAACACTGAAGCTTTCTTT. Its translation is CASGTVNTEAFF.

The chain has TRBV5-5 and TRBJ1-5; D is undetermined. V was shortened by 0 bases and J by 7 bases, with 8 bases between the two germline ends. This CDR3 contains 13 residues. Germline V CDR1 and CDR2: SGHKS, YYEKEE (reference sequence). Here the CDR3 reads CASSLGPGQPQHF. Written as DNA, the CDR3 is TGTGCCAGCAGCTTGGGTCCGGGACAGCCCCAGCATTTT.